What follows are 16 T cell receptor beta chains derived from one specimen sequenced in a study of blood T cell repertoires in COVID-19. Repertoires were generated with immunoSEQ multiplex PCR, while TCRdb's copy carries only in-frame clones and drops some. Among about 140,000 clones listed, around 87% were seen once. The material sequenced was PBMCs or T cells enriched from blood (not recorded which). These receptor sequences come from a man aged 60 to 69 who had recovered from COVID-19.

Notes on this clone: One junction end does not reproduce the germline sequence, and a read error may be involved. The CDR3 is CASSLYSGRAEWHRGAVF. Here the CDR3 DNA reads TGTGCCAGCAGCTTATATAGCGGGAGGGCCGAATGGCACCGGGGAGCTGTTTTT. This chain links TRBV7-8 with TRBJ2-2; 11 positions match TRBD2. CDR1 and CDR2 (germline): SGHVS, FQNEAQ. The CDR3 runs 18 residues.

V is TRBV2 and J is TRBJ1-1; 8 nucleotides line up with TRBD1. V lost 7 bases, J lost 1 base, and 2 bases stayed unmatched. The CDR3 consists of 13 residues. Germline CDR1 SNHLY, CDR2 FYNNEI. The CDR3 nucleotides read TGTGCCAGCACCGGACAGGGGAACACTGAAGCTTTCTTT. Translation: CASTGQGNTEAFF.

CDR3 protein: CASSQVGQGAYEQYF. In DNA, the CDR3 is TGTGCCAGCAGCCAGGTTGGACAGGGGGCCTACGAGCAGTACTTC. The chain recombines TRBV3-1 (or the pseudogene TRBV3-2) with TRBJ2-7; 10 bases map to TRBD1. From germline, CDR1 is LGHDT and CDR2 YNNKEL (reference sequence). V lost 3 bases and J lost 2; bases outside the gene matches: 4. This CDR3 has 15 residues.

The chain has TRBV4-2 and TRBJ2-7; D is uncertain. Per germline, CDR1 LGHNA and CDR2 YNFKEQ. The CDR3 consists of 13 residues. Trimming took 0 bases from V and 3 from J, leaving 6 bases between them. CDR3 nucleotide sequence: TGTGCCAGCAGCCAAGATAGAGGCTACGAGCAGTACTTC. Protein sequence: CASSQDRGYEQYF.

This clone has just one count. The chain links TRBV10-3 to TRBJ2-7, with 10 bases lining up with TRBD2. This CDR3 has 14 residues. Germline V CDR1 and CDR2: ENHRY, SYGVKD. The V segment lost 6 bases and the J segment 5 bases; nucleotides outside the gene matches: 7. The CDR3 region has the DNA TGTGCCATCAGATCTAGCGGGGGTAACCACGAGCAGTACTTC. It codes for CAIRSSGGNHEQYF.

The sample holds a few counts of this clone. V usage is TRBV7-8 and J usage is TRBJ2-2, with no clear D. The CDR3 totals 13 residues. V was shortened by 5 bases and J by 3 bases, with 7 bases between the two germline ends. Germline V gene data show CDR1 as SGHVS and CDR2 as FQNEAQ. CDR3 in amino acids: CASSRDYTGELFF. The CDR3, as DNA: TGTGCCAGCAGCCGCGACTACACCGGGGAGCTGTTTTTT.

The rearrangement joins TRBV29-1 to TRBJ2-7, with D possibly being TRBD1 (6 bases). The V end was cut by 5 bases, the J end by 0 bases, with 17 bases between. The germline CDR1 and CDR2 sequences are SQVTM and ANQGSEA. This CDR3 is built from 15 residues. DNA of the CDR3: TGCAGCGTTCGGGTCGGGACAATCAACTCCTACGAGCAGTACTTC. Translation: CSVRVGTINSYEQYF.

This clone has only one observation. The CDR3: CASSLRQGLAAYEQYF. The CDR3 coding sequence is TGTGCCAGCAGTTTAAGACAGGGACTAGCGGCTTACGAGCAGTACTTC. The rearrangement links TRBV27 to TRBJ2-7, with 11 bases that match TRBD2. Losses at the gene ends were 2 bases for V and 4 bases for J; bases not matched to a gene: 7. Germline V gene data show CDR1 as MNHEY and CDR2 as SMNVEV (reference sequence). The CDR3 consists of 16 residues.

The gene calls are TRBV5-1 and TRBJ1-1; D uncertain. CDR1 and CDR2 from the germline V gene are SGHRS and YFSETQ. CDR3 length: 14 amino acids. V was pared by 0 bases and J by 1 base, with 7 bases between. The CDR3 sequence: CASSLGRENTEAFF. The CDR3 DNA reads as TGCGCCAGCAGCTTGGGGCGGGAGAACACTGAAGCTTTCTTT.

The CDR3 reads CASSPPSRGEEKLFF. The CDR3 nucleotides read TGTGCCAGCTCACCGCCCAGTCGGGGGGAGGAAAAACTGTTTTTT. The rearrangement uses TRBV18 and TRBJ1-4; possible D gene TRBD1, 5 bases. V lost 3 bases and J lost 8, with 16 bases in between. CDR1 and CDR2 from the germline V gene are KGHSH and LQKENI. The CDR3 has 15 residues.

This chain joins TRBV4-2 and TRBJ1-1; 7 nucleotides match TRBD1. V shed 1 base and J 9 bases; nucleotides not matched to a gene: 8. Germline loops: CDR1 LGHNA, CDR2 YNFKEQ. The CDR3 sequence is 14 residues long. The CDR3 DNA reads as TGTGCCAGCAGCCAAGCGGGACAGAGACTTCAAGCTTTCTTT. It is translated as CASSQAGQRLQAFF.

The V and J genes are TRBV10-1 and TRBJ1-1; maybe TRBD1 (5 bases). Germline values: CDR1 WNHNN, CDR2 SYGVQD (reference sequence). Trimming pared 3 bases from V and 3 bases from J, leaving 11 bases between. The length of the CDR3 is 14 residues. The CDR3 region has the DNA TGCGCCAGCAGTGATGGGGCGGGGGACACTGAAGCTTTCTTT. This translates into CASSDGAGDTEAFF.

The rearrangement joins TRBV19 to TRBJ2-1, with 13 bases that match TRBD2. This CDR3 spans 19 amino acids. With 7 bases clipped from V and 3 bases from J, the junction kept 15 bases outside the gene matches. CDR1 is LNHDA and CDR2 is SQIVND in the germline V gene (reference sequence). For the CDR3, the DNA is TGTGCCAGTATTGGAAGGTCGCGACGGACTAGCGGGAGCTACAATGAGCAGTTCTTC. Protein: CASIGRSRRTSGSYNEQFF.

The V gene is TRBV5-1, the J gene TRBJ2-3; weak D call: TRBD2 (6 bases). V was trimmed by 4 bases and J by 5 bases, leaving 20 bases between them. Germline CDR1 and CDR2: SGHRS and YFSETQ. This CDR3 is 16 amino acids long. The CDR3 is CASSPAGGTNGDTQYF. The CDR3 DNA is TGCGCCAGCAGCCCGGCTGGGGGGACGAATGGAGATACGCAGTATTTT.

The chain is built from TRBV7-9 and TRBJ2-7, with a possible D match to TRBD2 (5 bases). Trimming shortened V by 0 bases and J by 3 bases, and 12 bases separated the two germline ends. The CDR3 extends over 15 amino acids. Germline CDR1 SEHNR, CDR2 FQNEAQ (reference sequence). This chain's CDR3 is CASSLASSRHYEQYF. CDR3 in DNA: TGTGCCAGCAGCTTAGCGTCTAGCAGACACTACGAGCAGTACTTC.

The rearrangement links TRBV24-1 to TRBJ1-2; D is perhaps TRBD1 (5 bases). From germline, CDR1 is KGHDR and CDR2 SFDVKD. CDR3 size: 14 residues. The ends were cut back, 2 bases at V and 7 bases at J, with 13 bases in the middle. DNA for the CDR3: TGTGCCACCAGTGATTCGAGACAGATGGCTGGCTACACCTTC. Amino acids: CATSDSRQMAGYTF.